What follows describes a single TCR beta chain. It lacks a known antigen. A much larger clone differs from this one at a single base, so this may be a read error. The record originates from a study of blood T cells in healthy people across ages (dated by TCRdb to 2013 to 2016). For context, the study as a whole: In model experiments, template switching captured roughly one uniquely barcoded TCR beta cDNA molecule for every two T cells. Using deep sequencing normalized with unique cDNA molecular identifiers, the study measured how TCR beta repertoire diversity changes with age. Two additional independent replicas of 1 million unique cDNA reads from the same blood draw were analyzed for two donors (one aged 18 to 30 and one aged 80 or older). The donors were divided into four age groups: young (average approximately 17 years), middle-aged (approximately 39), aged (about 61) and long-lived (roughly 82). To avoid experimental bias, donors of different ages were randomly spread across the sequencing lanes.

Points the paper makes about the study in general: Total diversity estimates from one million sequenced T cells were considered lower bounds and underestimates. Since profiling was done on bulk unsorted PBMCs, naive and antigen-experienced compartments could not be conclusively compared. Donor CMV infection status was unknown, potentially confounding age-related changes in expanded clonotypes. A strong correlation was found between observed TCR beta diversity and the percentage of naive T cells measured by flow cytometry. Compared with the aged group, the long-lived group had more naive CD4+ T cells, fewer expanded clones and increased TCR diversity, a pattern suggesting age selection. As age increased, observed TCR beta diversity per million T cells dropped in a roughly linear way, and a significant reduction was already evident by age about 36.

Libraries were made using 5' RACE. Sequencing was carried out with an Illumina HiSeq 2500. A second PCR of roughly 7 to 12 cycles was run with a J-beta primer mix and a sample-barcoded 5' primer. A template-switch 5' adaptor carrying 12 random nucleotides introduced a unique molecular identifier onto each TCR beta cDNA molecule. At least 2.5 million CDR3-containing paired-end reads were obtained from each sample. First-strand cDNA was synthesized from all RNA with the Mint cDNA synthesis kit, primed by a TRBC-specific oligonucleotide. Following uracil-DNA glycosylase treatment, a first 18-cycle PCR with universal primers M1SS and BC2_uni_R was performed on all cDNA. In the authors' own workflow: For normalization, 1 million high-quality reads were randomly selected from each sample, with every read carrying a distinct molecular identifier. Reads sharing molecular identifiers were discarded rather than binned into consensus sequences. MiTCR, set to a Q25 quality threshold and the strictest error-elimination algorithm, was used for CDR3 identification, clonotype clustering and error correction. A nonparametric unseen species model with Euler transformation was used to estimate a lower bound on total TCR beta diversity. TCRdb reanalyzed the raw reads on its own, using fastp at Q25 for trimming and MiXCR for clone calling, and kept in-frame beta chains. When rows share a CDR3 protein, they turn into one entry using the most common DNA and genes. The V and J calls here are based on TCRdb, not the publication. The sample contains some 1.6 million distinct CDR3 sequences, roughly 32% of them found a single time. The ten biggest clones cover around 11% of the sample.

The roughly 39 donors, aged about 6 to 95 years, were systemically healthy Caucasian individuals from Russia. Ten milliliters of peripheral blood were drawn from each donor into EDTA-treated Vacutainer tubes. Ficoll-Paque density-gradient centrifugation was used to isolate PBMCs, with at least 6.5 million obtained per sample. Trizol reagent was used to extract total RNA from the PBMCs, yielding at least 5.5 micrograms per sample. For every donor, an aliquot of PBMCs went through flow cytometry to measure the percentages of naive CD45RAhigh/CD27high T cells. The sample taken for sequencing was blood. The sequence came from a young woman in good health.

The nucleotide sequence is given as TGCAGTGCTAGTGCGTGGGAGCGACGAGAGTCCCAGTACTTC. Its product reads: CSASAWERRESQYF. The rearrangement joined TRBV20-1 to TRBJ2-5; TRBD2 is a possible D gene, resting on 5 matching bases. The germline V gene (reference sequence) provides CDR1 DFQATT and CDR2 SNEGSKA. From the cysteine through the phenylalanine, the CDR3 covers 14 amino acids. Left in the record is the CDR3 DNA by itself, 42 bases read in frame from the first base.